These T cell receptor beta chains were read from a single sample in a study of blood T cell repertoires in COVID-19. Method: immunoSEQ multiplex PCR; TCRdb's copy keeps in-frame clones and lacks some. This sample has 25,000 to 30,000 clones; approximately 81% occur once, and the top ten carry roughly 16%. Sequenced input: peripheral blood. Every receptor here comes from a woman aged 55-69 years with acute or convalescent COVID-19. The CDR3 runs from the conserved cysteine through the conserved F or W. D genes are given only for firm matches. Where a row states a size, it is once, few, many or the class of an expanded clone; other rows omit it.

J gene | V gene | CDR3 length | clone size | D gene | CDR3 protein | CDR3 DNA
TRBJ2-7 | TRBV3-1/TRBV3-2 | 18 | - | TRBD2 | CASSQAFWGLAGPYEQYF | TGTGCCAGCAGCCAAGCCTTCTGGGGACTAGCGGGGCCCTACGAGCAGTACTTC
TRBJ2-1 | TRBV30 | 15 | - | TRBD2 | CACSLPGLSPDEQFF | TGTGCCTGTTCGCTTCCGGGACTATCCCCTGATGAGCAGTTCTTC
TRBJ2-5 | TRBV19 | 12 | - | TRBD2 | CARTSGGATQYF | TGTGCCAGGACTAGCGGGGGGGCTACCCAGTACTTC
TRBJ2-5 | TRBV3-1/TRBV3-2 | 15 | - | - | CASSQGQGGLETQYF | TGTGCCAGCAGCCAAGGACAGGGAGGTTTGGAGACCCAGTACTTC
TRBJ1-2 | TRBV5-6 | 13 | - | - | CASRYREQGGYTF | TGTGCCAGCAGATACAGGGAGCAAGGCGGCTACACCTTC
TRBJ2-5 | TRBV28 | 15 | - | TRBD1 | CASSLRTGAVETQYF | TGTGCCAGCAGTTTACGGACAGGGGCGGTAGAGACCCAGTACTTC
TRBJ2-1 | TRBV5-1 | 20 | - | TRBD2 | CASSLFGLAGGPSSYNEQFF | TGCGCCAGCAGCTTGTTTGGATTAGCGGGGGGCCCTAGCTCCTACAATGAGCAGTTCTTC
TRBJ1-1 | TRBV7-9 | 12 | few | - | CASSLQGLGAFF | TGTGCCAGCAGCTTACAGGGGTTGGGCGCTTTCTTT
TRBJ1-3 | TRBV10-3 | 13 | - | - | CAIRQGPGNTIYF | TGTGCCATCAGGCAGGGGCCTGGAAACACCATATATTTT
TRBJ1-1 | TRBV30 | 11 | - | - | CAWRRYTEAFF | TGTGCCTGGAGGCGCTACACTGAAGCTTTCTTT
TRBJ1-1 | TRBV7-9 | 14 | once | - | CASSHPKTVTEAFF | TGTGCCAGCAGCCATCCGAAGACAGTTACTGAAGCTTTCTTT
TRBJ1-1 | TRBV27 | 14 | - | TRBD1 | CASALQGPNTEAFF | TGTGCCAGCGCTTTACAGGGGCCGAACACTGAAGCTTTCTTT
TRBJ2-2 | TRBV9 | 19 | once | TRBD2 | CASSVGEAGEPSSTGELFF | TGTGCCAGCAGCGTAGGGGAAGCGGGGGAACCTTCGAGCACCGGGGAGCTGTTTTTT
TRBJ1-1 | TRBV18 | 16 | - | TRBD1 | CASSPTGQGGRTEAFF | TGTGCCAGCTCACCAACGGGACAGGGAGGGAGGACTGAAGCTTTCTTT
TRBJ1-1 | TRBV19 | 14 | - | - | CASSILLAGTEAFF | TGTGCCAGTAGTATCCTCCTAGCGGGCACTGAAGCTTTCTTT
TRBJ1-2 | TRBV5-4 | 14 | - | TRBD1 | CASSFTGGSRGYTF | TGTGCCAGCAGCTTTACAGGGGGGTCACGTGGCTACACCTTC
TRBJ2-5 | TRBV6-1 | 13 | - | TRBD1 | CASSETGAETQYF | TGTGCCAGCAGTGAGACAGGGGCAGAGACCCAGTACTTC
TRBJ1-2 | TRBV20-1 | 11 | - | - | CSANLVYGYTF | TGCAGTGCTAATTTAGTATATGGCTACACCTTC
TRBJ2-7 | TRBV11-3 | 15 | - | TRBD2 | CASSSGSGVPYEQYF | TGTGCCAGCAGCTCCGGCAGCGGGGTCCCCTACGAGCAGTACTTC
TRBJ2-7 | TRBV18 | 15 | - | TRBD1 | CASSPWTGGTYEQYF | TGTGCCAGCTCACCATGGACAGGGGGCACTTACGAGCAGTACTTC
TRBJ2-1 | TRBV7-9 | 13 | - | TRBD2 | CASNLAGGNEQFF | TGTGCCAGCAACCTAGCGGGGGGCAATGAGCAGTTCTTC
TRBJ1-3 | TRBV10-2 | 16 | few | TRBD1 | CASTRTGASSGNTIYF | TGCGCCAGCACCCGAACAGGGGCATCCTCTGGAAACACCATATATTTT
TRBJ2-5 | TRBV2 | 13 | - | - | CASSERGLETQYF | TGTGCCAGCAGTGAACGGGGGTTGGAGACCCAGTACTTC
TRBJ1-1 | TRBV6-6 | 14 | once | - | CASRLVEGNTEAFF | TGTGCCAGCAGACTGGTGGAGGGGAACACTGAAGCTTTCTTT
TRBJ1-2 | TRBV6-1 | 15 | - | TRBD1 | CASSEMGQSYYGYTF | TGTGCCAGCAGTGAAATGGGACAGAGCTACTATGGCTACACCTTC
TRBJ1-2 | TRBV5-4 | 15 | - | - | CASSLEGARSHGYTF | TGTGCCAGCAGCTTGGAGGGAGCTAGGAGTCATGGCTACACCTTC
TRBJ2-2 | TRBV24-1 | 16 | - | TRBD1 | CATSDPGTGLTGELFF | TGTGCCACCAGTGACCCCGGGACAGGGCTCACCGGGGAGCTGTTTTTT
TRBJ2-5 | TRBV3-1/TRBV3-2 | 15 | medium-sized | TRBD2 | CASSNPGGAGETQYF | TGTGCCAGCAGCAACCCGGGGGGGGCCGGAGAGACCCAGTACTTC
TRBJ2-7 | TRBV5-6 | 15 | - | - | CASSSGRGTRYEQYF | TGTGCCAGCAGCTCGGGGCGGGGGACACGGTACGAGCAGTACTTC
TRBJ2-1 | TRBV28 | 17 | - | TRBD2 | CASRPSGGAPQYNEQFF | TGTGCCAGCAGACCTAGCGGGGGGGCTCCTCAATACAATGAGCAGTTCTTC
TRBJ2-7 | TRBV24-1 | 15 | - | - | CATSGGREGRYEQYF | TGTGCCACCAGTGGGGGCCGAGAAGGGCGGTACGAGCAGTACTTC
TRBJ1-2 | TRBV6-5 | 14 | - | TRBD1 | CASSLQGANYGYTF | TGTGCCAGCAGTTTACAGGGGGCTAACTATGGCTACACCTTC
TRBJ1-3 | TRBV7-8 | 15 | - | - | CASSLTDTAGNTIYF | TGTGCCAGCAGCCTCACGGACACCGCTGGAAACACCATATATTTT
TRBJ2-3 | TRBV7-2 | 15 | - | - | CASSAQGLNTDTQYF | TGTGCCAGCAGCGCTCAGGGACTGAACACAGATACGCAGTATTTT
TRBJ1-5 | TRBV28 | 15 | - | - | CASRPPGSTNQPQHF | TGTGCCAGCAGGCCCCCCGGGAGTACCAATCAGCCCCAGCATTTT
TRBJ1-1 | TRBV27 | 15 | few | - | CASRLRRGQNTEAFF | TGTGCCAGCAGGTTAAGGCGAGGTCAGAACACTGAAGCTTTCTTT
TRBJ1-2 | TRBV6-5 | 14 | - | - | CASSSTGTTYGYTF | TGTGCCAGCAGTTCAACAGGAACCACTTATGGCTACACCTTC
TRBJ2-1 | TRBV5-1 | 16 | - | TRBD2 | CASSPPGLAVYNEQFF | TGCGCCAGCAGCCCGCCGGGACTAGCGGTTTACAATGAGCAGTTCTTC
TRBJ1-2 | TRBV30 | 12 | few | - | CAWSNGVYGYTF | TGTGCCTGGAGTAATGGAGTTTATGGCTACACCTTC
TRBJ1-2 | TRBV6-5 | 14 | - | TRBD1 | CASWGQGATWGYTF | TGTGCCAGTTGGGGACAGGGGGCAACGTGGGGCTACACCTTC
TRBJ1-3 | TRBV7-9 | 16 | - | - | CASSPKYPNGGNTIYF | TGTGCCAGCAGCCCCAAATACCCTAACGGTGGAAACACCATATATTTT
TRBJ2-7 | TRBV6-6 | 12 | - | - | CASSSQGGEQYF | TGTGCCAGCAGTTCGCAGGGGGGCGAGCAGTACTTC
TRBJ2-7 | TRBV18 | 14 | - | - | CASSPPGRSYEQYF | TGTGCCAGCTCACCCCCAGGGAGGTCCTACGAGCAGTACTTC
TRBJ2-5 | TRBV2 | 15 | - | TRBD1 | CASSGTGENQETQYF | TGTGCCAGCAGTGGGACAGGGGAGAATCAAGAGACCCAGTACTTC
TRBJ1-1 | TRBV6-6 | 13 | few | TRBD1 | CASSGTENTEAFF | TGTGCCAGCAGTGGGACAGAGAACACTGAAGCTTTCTTT
TRBJ2-2 | TRBV11-1 | 14 | - | - | CASSLTGNTGELFF | TGTGCCAGCAGCTTAACAGGGAACACCGGGGAGCTGTTTTTT
TRBJ1-2 | TRBV28 | 12 | few | - | CATTPAQGRYTF | TGTGCCACCACACCGGCGCAGGGTCGCTACACCTTC
TRBJ1-6 | TRBV19 | 15 | - | - | CASRQVGELNSPLHF | TGTGCCAGTAGGCAAGTAGGGGAATTAAATTCACCCCTCCACTTT
TRBJ2-7 | TRBV5-8 | 14 | few | - | CASSSAPDFYEQYF | TGTGCCAGCAGCTCGGCCCCGGACTTCTACGAGCAGTACTTC
TRBJ2-3 | TRBV9 | 16 | - | TRBD1 | CASSAPGQGFSDTQYF | TGTGCCAGCAGCGCCCCGGGACAGGGCTTTTCAGATACGCAGTATTTT
TRBJ1-2 | TRBV28 | 17 | once | TRBD1 | CASSLPLGTGLNYGYTF | TGTGCCAGCAGTTTACCCCTCGGGACAGGCCTTAACTATGGCTACACCTTC
TRBJ1-2 | TRBV19 | 15 | - | - | CASSIGYFTSYGYTF | TGTGCCAGTAGTATAGGTTACTTTACTTCTTATGGCTACACCTTC
TRBJ2-2 | TRBV6-5 | 14 | - | - | CASSYSWQAGELFF | TGTGCCAGCAGTTACTCGTGGCAAGCCGGGGAGCTGTTTTTT
TRBJ2-1 | TRBV6-5 | 14 | - | TRBD1 | CASRSGTGDNEQFF | TGTGCCAGCAGGTCCGGGACAGGAGATAATGAGCAGTTCTTC
TRBJ1-6 | TRBV2 | 15 | - | - | CASSTMTLGRSPLHF | TGTGCCAGCAGCACGATGACCCTGGGGAGATCACCCCTCCACTTT
TRBJ2-1 | TRBV4-1 | 15 | - | TRBD1 | CASSLRDRGWREQFF | TGCGCCAGCAGCCTCCGGGACAGGGGGTGGCGTGAGCAGTTCTTC
TRBJ2-2 | TRBV7-3 | 17 | - | TRBD2 | CASSSQGLAGNTGELFF | TGTGCCAGCAGCTCCCAAGGACTAGCGGGGAACACCGGGGAGCTGTTTTTT